Listed below are T cell receptor beta chains from one sample, sequenced in a study of control samples from healthy donors and cancer patients. TCRdb's table, derived via immunoSEQ multiplex PCR, lists solely in-frame clones and lacks some. The sample records roughly 120,000 clones, 90% being singletons. Source material: blood. These receptors all stem from a human donor in good health. The donor label of this sample is uncertain. Both conserved end residues are part of each CDR3. Fields, in order: D gene, clone size, J gene, V gene, CDR3 protein, CDR3 DNA. The D gene is left open where the match is weak. Only part of the rows carry a size: once, few, many, or a class if the clone is expanded.

d_gene: TRBD1
abundance: .
j_gene: TRBJ2-7
v_gene: TRBV18
CDR3aa: CASSPGQGPSYEQYF
CDR3nt: TGTGCCAGCTCACCGGGACAGGGACCCTCCTACGAGCAGTACTTC

d_gene: .
abundance: .
j_gene: TRBJ1-4
v_gene: TRBV20-1
CDR3aa: CSASSGRGEKLFF
CDR3nt: TGCAGTGCTAGTAGTGGCAGGGGAGAAAAACTGTTTTTT

d_gene: .
abundance: .
j_gene: TRBJ2-3
v_gene: TRBV28
CDR3aa: CASSLEQGRDTQYF
CDR3nt: TGTGCCAGCAGTTTAGAACAGGGCAGAGATACGCAGTATTTT

d_gene: .
abundance: .
j_gene: TRBJ1-5
v_gene: TRBV5-1
CDR3aa: CASSGWVSNQPQHF
CDR3nt: TGCGCCAGCAGCGGTTGGGTTAGCAATCAGCCCCAGCATTTT

d_gene: .
abundance: .
j_gene: TRBJ1-1
v_gene: TRBV5-1
CDR3aa: CASSLAPSTEAFF
CDR3nt: TGCGCCAGCAGCTTGGCCCCCAGCACTGAAGCTTTCTTT

d_gene: TRBD2
abundance: few
j_gene: TRBJ2-3
v_gene: TRBV11-1
CDR3aa: CASSLNRGGPADTQYF
CDR3nt: TGTGCCAGCAGTTTAAACCGGGGGGGGCCGGCAGATACGCAGTATTTT

d_gene: .
abundance: .
j_gene: TRBJ2-7
v_gene: TRBV12-3/TRBV12-4
CDR3aa: CASSLTIDYEQYF
CDR3nt: TGTGCCAGCAGTTTGACTATAGATTACGAGCAGTACTTC

d_gene: TRBD1
abundance: .
j_gene: TRBJ1-4
v_gene: TRBV6-1
CDR3aa: CASSVGRGRRPTNEKLFF
CDR3nt: TGTGCCAGCAGTGTCGGCAGGGGGCGCAGGCCAACTAATGAAAAACTGTTTTTT

d_gene: .
abundance: .
j_gene: TRBJ1-1
v_gene: TRBV6-5
CDR3aa: CASRPYLYTEAFF
CDR3nt: TGTGCCAGCAGACCCTATCTGTACACTGAAGCTTTCTTT

d_gene: .
abundance: .
j_gene: TRBJ2-2
v_gene: TRBV2
CDR3aa: CASSGWRENTGELFF
CDR3nt: TGTGCCAGCAGTGGGTGGCGCGAGAACACCGGGGAGCTGTTTTTT

d_gene: .
abundance: .
j_gene: TRBJ2-2
v_gene: TRBV5-4
CDR3aa: CASSLERQTNTGELFF
CDR3nt: TGTGCCAGCAGCTTGGAGCGACAGACTAACACCGGGGAGCTGTTTTTT

d_gene: TRBD2
abundance: .
j_gene: TRBJ2-1
v_gene: TRBV6-4
CDR3aa: CASSDSSGGANEQFF
CDR3nt: TGTGCCAGCAGTGACTCTAGCGGGGGGGCCAATGAGCAGTTCTTC

d_gene: TRBD1
abundance: .
j_gene: TRBJ2-1
v_gene: TRBV19
CDR3aa: CASSRDRGDEQFF
CDR3nt: TGTGCCAGTAGTAGGGACAGGGGGGATGAGCAGTTCTTC

d_gene: TRBD1
abundance: .
j_gene: TRBJ1-6
v_gene: TRBV7-8
CDR3aa: CASSFGQGFRSPLHF
CDR3nt: TGTGCCAGCAGCTTCGGACAGGGCTTTAGGTCACCCCTCCACTTT

d_gene: TRBD2
abundance: .
j_gene: TRBJ2-1
v_gene: TRBV6-2/TRBV6-3
CDR3aa: CASSYSWRGRIDEQFF
CDR3nt: TGTGCCAGCAGTTACAGTTGGCGGGGGAGGATCGATGAGCAGTTCTTC

d_gene: .
abundance: .
j_gene: TRBJ1-3
v_gene: TRBV19
CDR3aa: CASSGGGRAGNTIYF
CDR3nt: TGTGCCAGTAGTGGCGGTGGCAGGGCTGGAAACACCATATATTTT

d_gene: .
abundance: .
j_gene: TRBJ1-1
v_gene: TRBV7-3
CDR3aa: CASSLRPTGRVNTEAFF
CDR3nt: TGTGCCAGCAGCTTAAGACCCACCGGCAGGGTAAACACTGAAGCTTTCTTT

d_gene: .
abundance: .
j_gene: TRBJ2-4
v_gene: TRBV2
CDR3aa: CASKSGMVDIQYF
CDR3nt: TGTGCCAGCAAATCTGGGATGGTGGACATTCAGTACTTC

d_gene: .
abundance: .
j_gene: TRBJ2-7
v_gene: TRBV18
CDR3aa: CASSLRATSGEQYF
CDR3nt: TGTGCCAGCTCACTTCGGGCTACTTCTGGGGAGCAGTACTTC

d_gene: TRBD1
abundance: .
j_gene: TRBJ2-1
v_gene: TRBV5-1
CDR3aa: CASSSGQEYNEQFF
CDR3nt: TGCGCCAGCAGCTCAGGACAGGAATACAATGAGCAGTTCTTC

d_gene: .
abundance: .
j_gene: TRBJ1-5
v_gene: TRBV6-4
CDR3aa: CASSRLSLIVNQPQHF
CDR3nt: TGTGCCAGCAGCCGACTCTCCCTTATCGTGAATCAGCCCCAGCATTTT

d_gene: .
abundance: .
j_gene: TRBJ1-1
v_gene: TRBV11-1
CDR3aa: CASSQTVSSTEAFF
CDR3nt: TGTGCCAGCAGCCAAACCGTGTCGAGCACTGAAGCTTTCTTT

d_gene: .
abundance: .
j_gene: TRBJ1-4
v_gene: TRBV6-5
CDR3aa: CASSSSPMGNEKLFF
CDR3nt: TGTGCCAGCAGTTCTAGCCCTATGGGTAATGAAAAACTGTTTTTT

d_gene: .
abundance: .
j_gene: TRBJ2-3
v_gene: TRBV20-1
CDR3aa: CSASARADTQYF
CDR3nt: TGCAGTGCTAGTGCGAGGGCAGATACGCAGTATTTT

d_gene: TRBD1
abundance: once
j_gene: TRBJ1-5
v_gene: TRBV24-1
CDR3aa: CATSEGGQVGQPQHF
CDR3nt: TGTGCCACCAGTGAGGGGGGACAGGTCGGTCAGCCCCAGCATTTT

d_gene: .
abundance: .
j_gene: TRBJ2-7
v_gene: TRBV11-2
CDR3aa: CASSSATGTPEQYF
CDR3nt: TGTGCCAGCAGTTCCGCAACCGGGACACCCGAGCAGTACTTC

d_gene: .
abundance: .
j_gene: TRBJ1-1
v_gene: TRBV11-3
CDR3aa: CASMTERGPFNTEAFF
CDR3nt: TGTGCCAGCATGACAGAGAGAGGACCTTTTAACACTGAAGCTTTCTTT

d_gene: .
abundance: few
j_gene: TRBJ2-3
v_gene: TRBV5-1
CDR3aa: CASSVDSPTDTQYF
CDR3nt: TGCGCCAGCAGCGTGGACTCCCCCACAGATACGCAGTATTTT

d_gene: .
abundance: .
j_gene: TRBJ2-7
v_gene: TRBV14
CDR3aa: CASSQRAQRDYEQYF
CDR3nt: TGTGCCAGCAGCCAAAGGGCCCAACGCGACTACGAGCAGTACTTC

d_gene: .
abundance: once
j_gene: TRBJ2-1
v_gene: TRBV5-8
CDR3aa: CASSSFGGTYNEQFF
CDR3nt: TGTGCCAGCAGTTCTTTCGGGGGTACCTACAATGAGCAGTTCTTC

d_gene: .
abundance: .
j_gene: TRBJ2-7
v_gene: TRBV12-3/TRBV12-4
CDR3aa: CASSYGPYEQYF
CDR3nt: TGTGCCAGCAGTTACGGACCCTACGAGCAGTACTTC

d_gene: TRBD1
abundance: .
j_gene: TRBJ2-7
v_gene: TRBV30
CDR3aa: CAWSITGGIEQYF
CDR3nt: TGTGCCTGGAGTATAACAGGGGGCATTGAGCAGTACTTC

d_gene: .
abundance: .
j_gene: TRBJ1-1
v_gene: TRBV5-5
CDR3aa: CASSLGPRVSREAFF
CDR3nt: TGTGCCAGCAGCTTGGGGCCCAGGGTCAGCCGCGAAGCTTTCTTT

d_gene: TRBD2
abundance: .
j_gene: TRBJ2-5
v_gene: TRBV3-1/TRBV3-2
CDR3aa: CASSLRGGARETQYF
CDR3nt: TGTGCCAGCAGCCTCCGGGGGGGGGCCCGGGAGACCCAGTACTTC

d_gene: .
abundance: .
j_gene: TRBJ1-1
v_gene: TRBV15
CDR3aa: CATSRGSEGLHTEAFF
CDR3nt: TGTGCCACCAGCAGAGGGTCGGAGGGACTTCACACTGAAGCTTTCTTT

d_gene: .
abundance: .
j_gene: TRBJ1-4
v_gene: TRBV3-1/TRBV3-2
CDR3aa: CASSTRGDARKLFF
CDR3nt: TGTGCCAGCAGCACCCGGGGGGATGCGAGAAAACTGTTTTTT

d_gene: .
abundance: once
j_gene: TRBJ1-6
v_gene: TRBV19
CDR3aa: CASSISASWPRGYSPLHF
CDR3nt: TGTGCCAGTAGTATCTCGGCCTCGTGGCCGCGGGGGTATTCACCCCTCCACTTT

d_gene: TRBD1
abundance: .
j_gene: TRBJ2-2
v_gene: TRBV6-2/TRBV6-3
CDR3aa: CASSSGQVAAGELFF
CDR3nt: TGTGCCAGCAGTTCGGGACAGGTGGCGGCCGGGGAGCTGTTTTTT

d_gene: .
abundance: few
j_gene: TRBJ1-5
v_gene: TRBV20-1
CDR3aa: CSASSDGDQPQHF
CDR3nt: TGCAGTGCTAGTTCGGATGGGGATCAGCCCCAGCATTTT

d_gene: .
abundance: .
j_gene: TRBJ2-7
v_gene: TRBV7-3
CDR3aa: CASSPQGGRSYEQYF
CDR3nt: TGTGCCAGCAGCCCCCAGGGGGGGCGATCCTACGAGCAGTACTTC

d_gene: TRBD2
abundance: .
j_gene: TRBJ2-1
v_gene: TRBV5-6
CDR3aa: CASSLVLAGGQNEQFF
CDR3nt: TGTGCCAGCAGCTTGGTGCTAGCGGGGGGGCAGAATGAGCAGTTCTTC

d_gene: TRBD1
abundance: .
j_gene: TRBJ1-1
v_gene: TRBV28
CDR3aa: CASCVPQGQGNTEAFF
CDR3nt: TGTGCCAGCTGCGTTCCTCAGGGACAGGGGAACACTGAAGCTTTCTTT

d_gene: .
abundance: .
j_gene: TRBJ1-4
v_gene: TRBV14
CDR3aa: CASSQEWGIRDEKLFF
CDR3nt: TGTGCCAGCAGCCAAGAGTGGGGGATAAGAGATGAAAAACTGTTTTTT

d_gene: TRBD1
abundance: .
j_gene: TRBJ1-1
v_gene: TRBV5-6
CDR3aa: CASSFSLGTGVTEAFF
CDR3nt: TGTGCCAGCAGCTTTTCCCTGGGGACAGGGGTCACTGAAGCTTTCTTT

d_gene: TRBD1
abundance: once
j_gene: TRBJ2-5
v_gene: TRBV6-5
CDR3aa: CASVDRDQETQYF
CDR3nt: TGTGCCAGCGTAGACAGGGACCAAGAGACCCAGTACTTC

d_gene: TRBD2
abundance: .
j_gene: TRBJ2-3
v_gene: TRBV5-1
CDR3aa: CASSLGSGGDTDTQYF
CDR3nt: TGCGCCAGCAGCTTGGGGAGCGGGGGGGACACAGATACGCAGTATTTT

d_gene: .
abundance: .
j_gene: TRBJ2-7
v_gene: TRBV28
CDR3aa: CASSFRGTLPYEQYF
CDR3nt: TGTGCCAGCAGTTTTCGTGGGACCCTCCCCTACGAGCAGTACTTC

d_gene: .
abundance: .
j_gene: TRBJ1-4
v_gene: TRBV7-2
CDR3aa: CASSLLGTGDEKLFF
CDR3nt: TGTGCCAGCAGCTTATTAGGGACGGGGGATGAAAAACTGTTTTTT

d_gene: .
abundance: once
j_gene: TRBJ2-3
v_gene: TRBV7-9
CDR3aa: CASSHPASSQYF
CDR3nt: TGTGCCAGCAGCCACCCAGCCAGCTCGCAGTATTTT

d_gene: TRBD1
abundance: .
j_gene: TRBJ1-2
v_gene: TRBV6-5
CDR3aa: CASSLGQGFRYGYTF
CDR3nt: TGTGCCAGCAGCTTGGGACAGGGGTTTCGCTATGGCTACACCTTC

d_gene: .
abundance: .
j_gene: TRBJ1-2
v_gene: TRBV3-1/TRBV3-2
CDR3aa: CASSQDLGFTIYGYTF
CDR3nt: TGTGCCAGCAGCCAAGATCTGGGTTTCACTATCTATGGCTACACCTTC

d_gene: .
abundance: .
j_gene: TRBJ2-3
v_gene: TRBV7-9
CDR3aa: CASLVGSSTDTQYF
CDR3nt: TGTGCCAGTTTAGTCGGGTCTAGCACAGATACGCAGTATTTT

d_gene: .
abundance: .
j_gene: TRBJ2-7
v_gene: TRBV10-3
CDR3aa: CAISESSGGRGYEQYF
CDR3nt: TGTGCCATCAGTGAGTCGTCTGGGGGCCGGGGGTACGAGCAGTACTTC

d_gene: TRBD1
abundance: .
j_gene: TRBJ1-2
v_gene: TRBV27
CDR3aa: CASSRRDRDGYTF
CDR3nt: TGTGCCAGCAGCCGCCGGGACAGGGATGGCTACACCTTC

d_gene: .
abundance: .
j_gene: TRBJ1-2
v_gene: TRBV5-1
CDR3aa: CASSLKQEGFGYTF
CDR3nt: TGCGCCAGCAGCTTGAAGCAGGAGGGTTTTGGCTACACCTTC

d_gene: .
abundance: .
j_gene: TRBJ2-7
v_gene: TRBV27
CDR3aa: CASSIDGQRYEQYF
CDR3nt: TGTGCCAGCAGTATAGACGGACAGAGATACGAGCAGTACTTC

d_gene: .
abundance: .
j_gene: TRBJ1-2
v_gene: TRBV5-1
CDR3aa: CASSFRWDYGYTF
CDR3nt: TGCGCCAGCAGCTTTAGATGGGACTATGGCTACACCTTC

d_gene: .
abundance: .
j_gene: TRBJ1-4
v_gene: TRBV29-1
CDR3aa: CSVAQSTNEKLFF
CDR3nt: TGCAGCGTTGCGCAGTCAACTAATGAAAAACTGTTTTTT